The 8 T cell receptor beta chains in this list originate from one sample, sequenced in a study of cytomegalovirus exposure and HLA in healthy donors. The PCR employed 60 Vbeta primers together with 13 Jbeta primers. Libraries were prepared by immunoSEQ multiplex PCR; TCRdb keeps only in-frame clonotypes and omits some of them. Here the sample spans 100,000 to 120,000 clones, roughly four fifths being singletons. The sample consisted of PBMCs. The receptors come from a woman aged 18-30 years in good health and CMV-seronegative.

J is TRBJ2-5 and V is TRBV28, with TRBD1 identical over 7 bases. Germline CDR1 reads MDHEN; CDR2 reads SYDVKM. This CDR3 contains 13 residues. With V trimmed by 6 bases and J by 4 bases, 5 bases remained unmatched. Here the CDR3 reads CASRTWDRETQYF. The CDR3 DNA follows: TGTGCCAGCAGGACTTGGGACAGAGAGACCCAGTACTTC. Full variable domain (outside the CDR3, taken from reference TRBV28 and TRBJ2-5): DVKVTQSSRYLVKRTGEKVFLECVQDMDHENMFWYRQDPGLGLRLIYFSYDVKMKEKGDIPEGYSVSREKKERFSLILESASTNQTSMYLCASRTWDRETQYFGPGTRLLVL.

The V and J genes are TRBV4-1 and TRBJ1-4; D is uncertain. V lost 1 base to trimming and J lost 0 bases, with 6 bases between them. This CDR3 spans 15 amino acids. The germline V gene encodes CDR1 MGHRA and CDR2 YSYEKL. The DNA of the CDR3 is TGCGCCAGCAGCCAAGCCCTCTCAACTAATGAAAAACTGTTTTTT. It yields the protein CASSQALSTNEKLFF.

The chain has TRBV4-1 and TRBJ2-5; 8 nucleotides agree with TRBD1. The CDR3 is made up of 16 amino acids. The V segment lost 2 bases and the J segment 5 bases; nucleotides outside the gene matches: 10. From germline, CDR1 is MGHRA and CDR2 YSYEKL. The CDR3 sequence: CASSQSGTGLFETQYF. The CDR3 nucleotides read TGCGCCAGCAGCCAAAGTGGGACAGGTTTGTTTGAGACCCAGTACTTC.

V is TRBV28 and J is TRBJ1-1; 7 nucleotides line up with TRBD1. V was pared by 4 bases and J by 10 bases, with 18 bases of the junction left unmatched. Germline CDR1 MDHEN, CDR2 SYDVKM. The CDR3 runs 16 residues. CDR3 protein: CASSSVLTTGVDSAFF. The CDR3 bases are TGTGCCAGCAGTTCCGTACTTACCACAGGGGTCGATTCAGCTTTCTTT.

The chain is built from TRBV27 and TRBJ2-7, with 9 bases aligning to TRBD2. The CDR3 has 16 residues. Germline loops: CDR1 MNHEY, CDR2 SMNVEV (reference sequence). With 2 bases clipped from V and 3 bases from J, the junction kept 8 bases outside the gene matches. The CDR3 loop is CASSLKGLAGFYEQYF. For the CDR3, the DNA is TGTGCCAGCAGTTTAAAGGGGCTAGCGGGGTTCTACGAGCAGTACTTC.

The rearrangement joins TRBV11-2 to TRBJ1-2, with 7 bases aligning to TRBD1. The V segment lost 5 bases and the J segment 7 bases; nucleotides outside the gene matches: 13. Germline V CDR1 and CDR2: SGHAT, FQNNGV. The CDR3 runs 15 residues. The CDR3 reads CASSPGPGQKVGYTF. The CDR3 bases are TGTGCCAGCAGCCCAGGGCCGGGACAGAAGGTTGGCTACACCTTC.

The chain couples TRBV20-1 to TRBJ1-1; the D is unclear. The CDR3 consists of 10 residues. Trimming removed 3 bases at V and 11 bases at J, with 10 bases between. CDR1 and CDR2 from the germline V gene are DFQATT and SNEGSKA (reference sequence). CDR3 sequence reads: CSARNIEAFF. The CDR3 DNA reads as TGCAGTGCTAGGAATATCGAGGCTTTCTTT.

The chain joins TRBV25-1 to TRBJ2-1; TRBD2 matches 10 bases. The CDR3 runs 14 residues. Unmatched junction bases numbered 6, after V lost 10 bases and J lost 3 bases. In germline, CDR1 is MGHDK, CDR2 SYGVNS. This chain's CDR3 is CATKTSGNYNEQFF. The DNA for the CDR3 is TGTGCCACCAAAACTAGCGGGAACTACAATGAGCAGTTCTTC.